Following are 5 T cell receptor beta chains from one sample sequenced in a study of blood T cell repertoires in COVID-19. Produced via immunoSEQ multiplex PCR; TCRdb's table is partial and in-frame only. The repertoire holds some 81,000 clones, with about 95% as singletons. Material for sequencing was peripheral blood. These receptors all come from a human donor with active COVID-19. The donor label of this sample is uncertain.

V is TRBV5-1 and J is TRBJ2-2; TRBD2 matches 11 bases. The length of the CDR3 is 15 residues. V dropped 4 bases and J dropped 4; count of bases not matched to a gene: 3. Germline V CDR1 and CDR2: SGHRS, YFSETQ. The CDR3 bases are TGCGCCAGCAGCGATCTAGCGGGGGGCACCGGGGAGCTGTTTTTT. It is translated as CASSDLAGGTGELFF.

The chain employs TRBV14 and TRBJ2-3, with D possibly TRBD2 on 5 matching bases. V was pared by 10 bases and J by 7 bases, with 24 bases between. Germline V CDR1 and CDR2: SGHDN, FVKESK. The CDR3 extends over 15 amino acids. CDR3 amino acids: CATSLPGKTENTQYF. The CDR3 DNA follows: TGTGCCACCTCACTTCCCGGGAAGACTGAGAATACGCAGTATTTT.

The chain carries TRBV5-4 and TRBJ1-5, with unresolved D. The germline V gene has CDR1 SGHNT and CDR2 YYREEE (reference sequence). Trimming removed 0 bases from V and 0 bases from J, with 7 bases in between. The CDR3 is made up of 15 amino acids. The CDR3 spells CASSLDSHSNQPQHF. The CDR3 bases are TGTGCCAGCAGCTTGGACAGTCATAGCAATCAGCCCCAGCATTTT.

J is TRBJ2-7 and V is TRBV9; TRBD1 matches at 9 bases. Germline-derived CDR1 and CDR2 are SGDLS and YYNGEE. The CDR3 length is 15 residues. V was pared by 4 bases and J by 3 bases, with 8 bases of the junction left unmatched. The CDR3 DNA is TGTGCCAGCAGCAAAATGGGGACAGGGAGCTACGAGCAGTACTTC. Translating gives CASSKMGTGSYEQYF.

The V and J genes are TRBV7-6 and TRBJ2-2, with 8 bases aligning to TRBD1. The length of the CDR3 is 16 residues. V was pared by 5 bases and J by 4 bases, with 9 bases of the junction left unmatched. Germline loops: CDR1 SGHVS, CDR2 FNYEAQ. The chain's CDR3 is CASSKGQGVGTGELFF. The CDR3 bases are TGTGCCAGCAGCAAAGGACAGGGAGTCGGCACCGGGGAGCTGTTTTTT. Full variable domain (outside the CDR3, taken from reference TRBV7-6 and TRBJ2-2): GAGVSQSPRYKVTKRGQDVALRCDPISGHVSLYWYRQALGQGPEFLTYFNYEAQQDKSGLPNDRFSAERPEGSISTLTIQRTEQRDSAMYRCASSKGQGVGTGELFFGEGSRLTVL.